These 17 T cell receptor beta chains were all obtained from the same sample, sequenced in a study of post-analysis software for immune sequencing data. Study observations and caveats: About 5 TRBV segments were more frequent in patients than controls; TRBV5-6, TRBV5-1 and TRBV20-1 belonged to this group.

The TCR beta cDNA libraries carried unique molecular identifiers. TCRdb recomputed calls from the PCR reads with MiXCR, one row per CDR3 protein. This table holds about 820,000 distinct CDR3 sequences, roughly 58% found once. The antigens for these receptors are not known. The sample comprised blood. All receptors come from a girl aged 5-17 years with multiple sclerosis.

The rearrangement joins TRBV29-1 to TRBJ1-2; no definite D call. Trimming took 7 bases from V and 4 from J, leaving 7 bases between them. The CDR3 has 10 amino acids. Germline values: CDR1 SQVTM, CDR2 ANQGSEA. CDR3 coding DNA: TGCAGCGATGAGAGCTATGGCTACACCTTC. Protein product: CSDESYGYTF.

The chain combines TRBV5-1 with TRBJ2-7; 7 bases line up with TRBD2. CDR1 is SGHRS and CDR2 is YFSETQ in the germline V gene. V shed 6 bases, J shed 10 bases, and the junction held 19 bases outside the gene matches. CDR3 size: 15 residues. CDR3 sequence: CASTSAPGGSLTQYF. CDR3 nucleotide sequence: TGCGCCAGCACCTCTGCCCCGGGAGGCTCCCTGACACAGTACTTC.

V gene TRBV5-1 combines with J gene TRBJ2-3; no clear D gene. Trimming left V 0 bases short and J 3 bases short, with 8 bases between. From germline, CDR1 is SGHRS and CDR2 YFSETQ. This CDR3 has 14 residues. The CDR3 protein is CASSLAPQTDTQYF. The CDR3 nucleotides are TGCGCCAGCAGCTTGGCCCCACAAACAGATACGCAGTATTTT.

This clonotype has more than one count but fewer than ten. This chain links TRBV5-1 with TRBJ2-7, with a tentative D call TRBD1 (6 bases). Germline V gene lookup returns CDR1 SGHRS and CDR2 YFSETQ. With 4 bases removed from V and 2 bases from J, the gap between germline ends came to 16 bases. This CDR3 region has 15 residues. The CDR3 bases are TGCGCCAGCAGCGCACAGGGAATTGTGACCTACGAGCAGTACTTC. Encoded protein: CASSAQGIVTYEQYF.

The chain combines TRBV15 with TRBJ2-7; D is unresolved. Germline V gene lookup returns CDR1 LNHNV and CDR2 YYDKDF (reference sequence). The CDR3 spans 17 residues. Between the trimmed V and J ends, which lost 1 base and 0 bases, there was a span of 16 bases. The CDR3 nucleotides are TGTGCCACCAGCAGAGCACCGCCCGGCGCCACCTCCTACGAGCAGTACTTC. It encodes CATSRAPPGATSYEQYF.

This clonotype has just a few counts. The rearrangement joins TRBV5-1 to TRBJ2-3; the D gene is possibly TRBD2 (5 bases). The germline gives CDR1 SGHRS, CDR2 YFSETQ. There are 15 residues in the CDR3. V was cut by 4 bases and J by 6 bases, with 18 bases left in between. CDR3 in DNA: TGCGCCAGCAGCCTCTCACCCCTCGGCGGGGATACGCAGTATTTT. Amino acids: CASSLSPLGGDTQYF.

This clonotype was recorded a few times. The CDR3 reads CASSFGNTGELFF. The CDR3 region has the DNA TGTGCCAGCAGTTTCGGGAACACCGGGGAGCTGTTTTTT. The rearrangement uses TRBV3-1 and TRBJ2-2, with D hard to call. The CDR3 spans 13 residues. CDR1 and CDR2 from the germline V gene are LGHDT and YNNKEL (reference sequence). V lost 6 bases and J lost 1, with 6 bases in between.

The chain employs TRBV21-1 and TRBJ2-4; TRBD1, the table's D call, lacks a check against the DNA. The J call may be in error: the DNA end matches TRBJ2-5 better. TRBV21-1 is marked as a pseudogene. The CDR3 is 15 residues long. CDR3 nucleotide sequence: TGTGCCAGCAGCAAAAAGCTCCGGGACATAGAGACCCAGTACTTC. This gives the protein CASSKKLRDIETQYF.

The chain is built from TRBV29-1 and TRBJ2-3, with D maybe TRBD2 (6 bases). V lost 3 bases and J 2 bases, leaving 9 bases between the germline ends. Germline CDR1 is SQVTM and CDR2 is ANQGSEA. This CDR3 is 13 amino acids long. The CDR3 loop is CSVEGLLTDTQYF. The CDR3, as DNA: TGCAGCGTTGAGGGACTCCTCACAGATACGCAGTATTTT.

This sequence joins TRBV6-5 and TRBJ1-4, with no clear D. This CDR3 region has 16 residues. Per germline, CDR1 MNHEY and CDR2 SVGAGI. Trimming took 7 bases from V and 0 from J, leaving 15 bases between them. The CDR3 is CASTPRRAATNEKLFF. The CDR3 nucleotides read TGTGCCAGCACCCCGAGGAGGGCCGCAACTAATGAAAAACTGTTTTTT.

This clonotype was seen a handful of times. The CDR3 protein is CSARVAGGGETQYF. The CDR3 bases are TGCAGTGCTAGAGTGGCGGGGGGTGGAGAGACCCAGTACTTC. This sequence joins TRBV20-1 and TRBJ2-5; 8 nucleotides agree with TRBD2. Unmatched junction bases numbered 5, after V lost 1 base and J lost 4 bases. Germline values: CDR1 DFQATT, CDR2 SNEGSKA (reference sequence). The CDR3 totals 14 residues.

CDR3: CASSFRRAGRSDIQYF. For the CDR3, the DNA is TGTGCCAGCAGCTTCCGCAGGGCCGGTAGATCGGACATTCAGTACTTC. The gene calls are TRBV11-2 and TRBJ2-4, with D possibly matching TRBD1 (5 bases). Germline V gives CDR1 SGHAT, CDR2 FQNNGV. Trimming removed 3 bases from V and 8 bases from J, with 20 bases in between. The CDR3 totals 16 residues.

V usage is TRBV29-1 and J usage is TRBJ2-1, with 7 bases matching TRBD2. This CDR3 has 13 amino acids. CDR1 SQVTM and CDR2 ANQGSEA come from the germline V gene. Germline trimming cut 3 bases from V and 9 bases from J; bases unmatched to any gene: 8. The CDR3 region has the DNA TGCAGCGTTGATTGGCCGGGGGGTAGTGAGCAGTTCTTC. This encodes CSVDWPGGSEQFF.

The CDR3 sequence: CSAARQGGYEQYF. The CDR3 nucleotides are TGCAGTGCCGCAAGACAGGGAGGGTACGAGCAGTACTTC. The genes are TRBV20-1 and TRBJ2-5; D tentatively reads TRBD1 or TRBD2 (7 bases each). TRBJ2-7 explains the end of the DNA better; the J call may be wrong. The germline V gene has CDR1 DFQATT and CDR2 SNEGSKA (reference sequence). The CDR3 extends over 13 amino acids.

The chain joins TRBV4-1 to TRBJ2-7; 9 nucleotides align to TRBD2. V gave up 5 bases and J gave up 3 bases; unmatched junction bases: 8. Looked up from germline, CDR1 is MGHRA and CDR2 is YSYEKL. The CDR3 is 15 amino acids. CDR3 bases: TGCGCCAGCAGCGTCACCTCTAGCGGGGTCTACGAGCAGTACTTC. Protein product: CASSVTSSGVYEQYF.

The gene calls are TRBV4-1 and TRBJ2-3; 11 positions agree with TRBD2. The ends lost 6 bases at V and 6 bases at J; junction bases unmatched: 5. This CDR3 spans 14 amino acids. CDR1 MGHRA and CDR2 YSYEKL come from the germline V gene. DNA of the CDR3: TGCGCCAGCAGATGGACTAGCGGGTCTGATACGCAGTATTTT. Its protein product is CASRWTSGSDTQYF.

Comment on this clonotype: With a much larger clone just one base away, this may be a read error. The gene calls are TRBV10-3 and TRBJ2-7, with 7 bases that match TRBD1. J gave up 2 bases and V 5 bases, and 3 bases lay outside the gene matches. The CDR3 spans 13 residues. In germline, CDR1 is ENHRY, CDR2 SYGVKD. CDR3 in amino acids: CAISPGQTYEQYF. The CDR3 DNA sequence: TGTGCCATCAGTCCGGGACAGACCTACGAGCAGTACTTC.